The rows below give T cell receptor beta chains drawn from one sample of a study of cytotoxic CD8 clonotypes in ibrutinib-treated CLL. The repertoire was sequenced with immunoSEQ multiplex PCR; TCRdb's copy has only in-frame clones and lacks some. The table records tens of thousands of clones, around three fifths of them present only once. The input for sequencing was PBMCs, taken before ibrutinib treatment. The receptors shown here come from a human donor with chronic lymphocytic leukemia. Each CDR3 is given with its conserved first and last residue.

v_gene	j_gene	CDR3aa
TRBV19	TRBJ1-5	CASTGQGAHRPQHF
TRBV7-2	TRBJ1-5	CASSSRQGGNQPQHF
TRBV5-1	TRBJ2-1	CASSLEGRAYNEQFF
TRBV6-5	TRBJ2-1	CASRQSSYNEQFF
TRBV19	TRBJ1-4	CASSIGITNEKLFF
TRBV4-1	TRBJ2-7	CASSQAGGGTYEQYF
TRBV6-1	TRBJ1-1	CASEGGRAEAFF
TRBV28	TRBJ2-7	CASSSPRRTGRYEQYF
TRBV28	TRBJ2-7	CASRRTGNYEQYF
TRBV14	TRBJ2-1	CASSQGRSGEQFF
TRBV5-1	TRBJ2-3	CASSPGQGTDTQYF
TRBV9	TRBJ2-5	CASSVTGIETQYF
TRBV2	TRBJ1-5	CASSEFTGSSQPQHF
TRBV4-1	TRBJ1-2	CASSQQNRGQGYTF
TRBV4-2	TRBJ1-1	CASSRQRQGNTEAFF
TRBV9	TRBJ2-1	CASSVRPSGIRLSYHGEQFF
TRBV9	TRBJ2-1	CASSPGGSGSNNEQFF
TRBV5-1	TRBJ2-3	CASSLETASTDTQYF
TRBV6-5	TRBJ1-4	CASSPPGTVAGKLFF
TRBV18	TRBJ2-1	CASSPPGRYLVNEQFF
TRBV5-6	TRBJ2-3	CASSLGQFGTDTQYF
TRBV19	TRBJ2-1	CASSMRRTWVDNEQFF
TRBV6-5	TRBJ2-7	CASSSTSGGQYEQYF
TRBV7-2	TRBJ2-7	CASAGGRPYEQYF
TRBV11-3	TRBJ1-2	CASSSRGGDGYTF
TRBV6-1	TRBJ1-5	CASKSRVGNQPQHF
TRBV4-1	TRBJ2-7	CASSHPVVQGLRLRSEQYF
TRBV15	TRBJ1-2	CATSRVRPDGYTF
TRBV27	TRBJ2-7	CASSPLAGVLPYEQYF
TRBV5-1	TRBJ2-7	CASSLVAGVYEQYF
TRBV5-1	TRBJ2-2	CASSSLAGGNTGELFF
TRBV18	TRBJ2-5	CASSPSPIETQYF
TRBV6-1	TRBJ2-7	CASIDRDTSYEQYF
TRBV19	TRBJ1-1	CASSIEGIMNTEAFF
TRBV19	TRBJ2-1	CASSGLAGQQFF
TRBV15	TRBJ2-5	CATSISLAGGQETQYF
TRBV10-1	TRBJ2-7	CASSKGLAGNEQYF
TRBV19	TRBJ2-1	CASRTTSVGYNEQFF